Presented here are 16 T cell receptor beta chains from one specimen sequenced in a study of shared clonotypes between healthy human individuals. TCRdb's table, derived via immunoSEQ multiplex PCR, lists solely in-frame clones and lacks some. The table lists about 2.1 million clones, more than 85% of them singletons. Naive CD8 isolation took CD45RO-negative cells positively selected for CCR7 and excluded terminally differentiated effector memory CD45RA+ cells. Sequenced material: naive CD8+ T cells from PBMCs. The receptors were sampled from a man in his late teens or twenties in good health. Some clones in this sample may be carry-over from other donors' samples.

The chain employs TRBV7-8 and TRBJ1-2; 10 nucleotides line up with TRBD1. The J segment lost 2 bases and the V segment lost 1 base, leaving 7 bases of the junction unmatched. Germline V lookup: CDR1 SGHVS, CDR2 FQNEAQ. The CDR3 covers 17 residues. The CDR3 DNA follows: TGTGCCAGCAGCTTAGTCGAGACAGGGGGCGGCAACTATGGCTACACCTTC. This translates into CASSLVETGGGNYGYTF.

The chain links TRBV6-5 to TRBJ2-1, with D tentatively TRBD1 (5 bases). The germline gives CDR1 MNHEY, CDR2 SVGAGI. The CDR3 consists of 13 residues. The germline V and J ends were trimmed by 4 bases and 10 bases, with 14 bases remaining between them. CDR3 loop: CASSFNRFGEQFF. DNA of the CDR3: TGTGCCAGCAGTTTCAACAGGTTCGGAGAGCAGTTCTTC.

The chain has TRBV10-2 and TRBJ2-7; D may be TRBD1 or TRBD2 (6 bases each). Germline CDR1 is WSHSY and CDR2 is SAAADI. This CDR3 has 12 amino acids. V was trimmed by 8 bases and J by 6 bases, leaving 14 bases between them. CDR3: CASWPGASEQYF. The CDR3 DNA follows: TGCGCCAGCTGGCCGGGGGCCTCCGAGCAGTACTTC.

This clone was seen a handful of times. CDR3 residues: CASSISPMIGSWQPQHF. CDR3 DNA: TGTGCCAGTAGTATAAGCCCAATGATCGGGTCCTGGCAGCCCCAGCATTTT. The chain uses TRBV19 and TRBJ1-5, with no clear D. V was pared by 2 bases and J by 7 bases, with 21 bases between. The V gene's germline CDR1 is LNHDA and CDR2 SQIVND (reference sequence). The CDR3 is made up of 17 amino acids.

The rearrangement uses TRBV10-3 and TRBJ2-1, with D tentatively TRBD1 (5 bases). The CDR3 spans 15 residues. V lost 0 bases and J lost 3, with 9 bases in between. Germline V gene sequence: CDR1 ENHRY, CDR2 SYGVKD. The CDR3 DNA reads TGTGCCATCAGTGAGTCAGGGGTTATCTACAATGAGCAGTTCTTC. The encoded protein is CAISESGVIYNEQFF.

This chain connects TRBV28 to TRBJ2-7; possibly TRBD1 for D (5 bases). CDR3 size: 15 residues. CDR1 and CDR2 from the germline V gene are MDHEN and SYDVKM. Trimming left V 3 bases short and J 2 bases short, with 14 bases between. The CDR3, as DNA: TGTGCCAGCAGTTTTCTACCAGGGCTGGCCTACGAGCAGTACTTC. Amino acid sequence: CASSFLPGLAYEQYF. The full variable domain, in which reference TRBV28 and TRBJ2-7 provide the parts outside the CDR3, is DVKVTQSSRYLVKRTGEKVFLECVQDMDHENMFWYRQDPGLGLRLIYFSYDVKMKEKGDIPEGYSVSREKKERFSLILESASTNQTSMYLCASSFLPGLAYEQYFGPGTRLTVT.

The V and J genes are TRBV10-3 and TRBJ2-2; 10 bases fit TRBD1. The CDR3 loop spans 15 amino acids. Germline CDR1 ENHRY, CDR2 SYGVKD. V was pared by 3 bases and J by 4 bases, with 2 bases of the junction left unmatched. CDR3 loop: CAISDGDRGTGELFF. Here the CDR3 DNA reads TGTGCCATCAGTGATGGGGACAGGGGCACCGGGGAGCTGTTTTTT.

The V and J genes are TRBV19 and TRBJ2-2; 8 bases match TRBD2. CDR1 is LNHDA and CDR2 is SQIVND in the germline V gene (reference sequence). With 10 bases clipped from V and 4 bases from J, the junction kept 14 bases outside the gene matches. CDR3 size: 16 residues. CDR3 sequence (DNA): TGTGCCACGCGGTTGACGGGAGGGCCTCGCACCGGGGAGCTGTTTTTT. Translated: CATRLTGGPRTGELFF. Drawing the rest from reference TRBV19 and TRBJ2-2, the complete variable domain is DGGITQSPKYLFRKEGQNVTLSCEQNLNHDAMYWYRQDPGQGLRLIYYSQIVNDFQKGDIAEGYSVSREKKESFPLTVTSAQKNPTAFYLCATRLTGGPRTGELFFGEGSRLTVL.

The chain recombines TRBV28 with TRBJ1-4, with 7 bases identical to TRBD1. Germline CDR1 reads MDHEN; CDR2 reads SYDVKM. The CDR3 covers 15 residues. Unmatched junction bases numbered 10, after V lost 5 bases and J lost 7 bases. This CDR3 is CASSGRQGIFEKLFF. The CDR3 nucleotides read TGTGCCAGCAGTGGACGACAGGGAATTTTTGAAAAACTGTTTTTT.

This clone was observed a few times. V and J are TRBV28 and TRBJ1-5, with D possibly being TRBD1 (6 bases). The germline V and J ends were trimmed by 7 bases and 3 bases, with 19 bases remaining between them. This CDR3 is built from 16 residues. From germline, CDR1 is MDHEN and CDR2 SYDVKM. CDR3 in DNA: TGTGCCAGCACCAAAGGGGGAGGGTTGAACAATCAGCCCCAGCATTTT. Protein product: CASTKGGGLNNQPQHF.

The chain combines TRBV10-3 with TRBJ2-3; TRBD2 agrees at 9 bases. CDR1 is ENHRY, CDR2 SYGVKD, per germline. The length of the CDR3 is 15 residues. V dropped 8 bases and J dropped 4; count of bases not matched to a gene: 10. CDR3 sequence reads: CAIRSRREGADTQYF. CDR3 nucleotide sequence: TGTGCCATCCGCTCGCGGCGGGAGGGTGCAGATACGCAGTATTTT.

The gene calls are TRBV5-1 and TRBJ2-7, with 9 bases matching TRBD1. There are 17 residues in the CDR3. Unmatched junction bases numbered 16, after V lost 6 bases and J lost 3 bases. The germline CDR1 and CDR2 sequences are SGHRS and YFSETQ. Written as DNA, the CDR3 is TGCGCCAGCACTGGGGCCCGAACCGGGACAGGGTACTACGAGCAGTACTTC. Translation gives CASTGARTGTGYYEQYF.

This clone was seen once. V and J are TRBV27 and TRBJ2-7; weak D call: TRBD1 (6 bases). Trimming shortened V by 4 bases and J by 0 bases, and 16 bases separated the two germline ends. This CDR3 is built from 16 residues. Germline-derived CDR1 and CDR2 are MNHEY and SMNVEV (reference sequence). The CDR3 bases are TGTGCCAGCAGTTCCATGTCTGGGGGCCTCTCCTACGAGCAGTACTTC. It yields the protein CASSSMSGGLSYEQYF.

This clone was recorded only once. This sequence joins TRBV7-9 and TRBJ2-7; 11 positions agree with TRBD2. V was clipped by 10 bases and J by 3 bases; unmatched bases: 8. The CDR3 is 14 residues long. Germline CDR1 SEHNR, CDR2 FQNEAQ (reference sequence). The CDR3 is CATTSGRLGYEQYF. The DNA of the CDR3 is TGTGCCACCACTAGCGGGAGACTGGGCTACGAGCAGTACTTC.

The chain carries TRBV19 and TRBJ1-1; TRBD1 matches 7 bases. The germline V gene has CDR1 LNHDA and CDR2 SQIVND (reference sequence). V shed 7 bases, J shed 1 base, and the junction held 6 bases outside the gene matches. The CDR3 loop spans 14 amino acids. The CDR3 reads CASTTGQRNTEAFF. Written as DNA, the CDR3 is TGTGCCAGTACGACGGGACAGCGGAACACTGAAGCTTTCTTT.

About this clone: Different DNA sequences within this sample yield the same CDR3. The genes are TRBV27 and TRBJ2-1; D not resolved. CDR1 MNHEY and CDR2 SMNVEV come from the germline V gene (reference sequence). V shed 0 bases and J shed 4 bases, with 7 bases lying between them. The CDR3 is 14 residues long. The CDR3 DNA is TGTGCCAGCAGTTTATCGAACGGGTACAATGAGCAGTTCTTC. Protein: CASSLSNGYNEQFF.